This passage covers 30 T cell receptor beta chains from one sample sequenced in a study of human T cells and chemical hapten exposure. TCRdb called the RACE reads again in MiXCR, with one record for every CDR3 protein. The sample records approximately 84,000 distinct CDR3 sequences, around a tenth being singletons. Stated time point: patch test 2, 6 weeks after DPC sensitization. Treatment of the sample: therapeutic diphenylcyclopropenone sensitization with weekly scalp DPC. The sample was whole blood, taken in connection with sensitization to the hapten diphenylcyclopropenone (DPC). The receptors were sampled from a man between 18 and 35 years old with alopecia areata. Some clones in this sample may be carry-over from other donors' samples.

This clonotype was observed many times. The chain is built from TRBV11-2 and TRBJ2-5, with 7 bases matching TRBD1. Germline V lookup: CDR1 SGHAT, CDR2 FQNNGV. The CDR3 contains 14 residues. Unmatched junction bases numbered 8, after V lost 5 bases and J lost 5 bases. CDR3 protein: CASSRQGRSETQYF. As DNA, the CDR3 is TGTGCCAGCAGCAGACAGGGCAGGTCGGAGACCCAGTACTTC.

DNA for the CDR3: TGCGCCAGCAGCCAAGCGGGACAGGGGGTGACTAACTATGGCTACACCTTC. It specifies CASSQAGQGVTNYGYTF. The rearrangement uses TRBV4-3 and TRBJ1-2, with 11 bases identical to TRBD1. V trimming: 1 base; J trimming: 0 bases; junction bases outside the gene matches: 4. The CDR3 runs to 17 residues. CDR1 and CDR2 from the germline V gene are LGHNA and YSLEER.

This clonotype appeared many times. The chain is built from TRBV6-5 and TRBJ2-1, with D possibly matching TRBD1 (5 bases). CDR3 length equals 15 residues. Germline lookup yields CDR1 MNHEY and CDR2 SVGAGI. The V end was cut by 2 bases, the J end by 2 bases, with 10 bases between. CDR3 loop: CASSYIGRAYNEQFF. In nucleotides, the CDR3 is TGTGCCAGCAGTTACATCGGCAGGGCCTACAATGAGCAGTTCTTC.

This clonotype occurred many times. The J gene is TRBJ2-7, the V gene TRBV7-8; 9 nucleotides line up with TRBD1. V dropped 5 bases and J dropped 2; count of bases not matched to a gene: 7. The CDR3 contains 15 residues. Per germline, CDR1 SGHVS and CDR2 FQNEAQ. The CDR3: CASSQGTGITYEQYF. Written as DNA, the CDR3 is TGTGCCAGCAGCCAAGGGACAGGGATAACCTACGAGCAGTACTTC.

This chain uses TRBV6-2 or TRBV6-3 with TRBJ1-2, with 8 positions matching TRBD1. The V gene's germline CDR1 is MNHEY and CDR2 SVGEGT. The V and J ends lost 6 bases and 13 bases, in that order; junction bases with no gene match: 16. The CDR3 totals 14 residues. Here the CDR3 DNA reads TGTGCCAGCAGGCTCACCCGGACAGGGCCCCTCGGCACCTTC. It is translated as CASRLTRTGPLGTF.

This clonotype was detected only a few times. The CDR3 DNA is TGCAGCGTTGGGACTAGCGGTCGCACAGATACGCAGTATTTT. Translation: CSVGTSGRTDTQYF. The genes are TRBV29-1 and TRBJ2-3, with 10 bases that match TRBD2. CDR3 length: 14 residues. The germline gives CDR1 SQVTM, CDR2 ANQGSEA. Unmatched junction bases numbered 2, after V lost 4 bases and J lost 1 base.

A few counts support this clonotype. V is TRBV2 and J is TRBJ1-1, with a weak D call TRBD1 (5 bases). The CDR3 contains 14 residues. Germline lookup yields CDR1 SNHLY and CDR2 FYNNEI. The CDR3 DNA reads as TGTGCAGTTGCTACCTCCGGGACCGGGGATAAAGCTTTCTTT. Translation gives CAVATSGTGDKAFF.

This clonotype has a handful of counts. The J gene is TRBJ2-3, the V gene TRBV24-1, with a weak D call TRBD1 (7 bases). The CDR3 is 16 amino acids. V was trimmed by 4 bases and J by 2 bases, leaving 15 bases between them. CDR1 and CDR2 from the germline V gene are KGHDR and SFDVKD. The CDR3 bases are TGTGCCACCAGTGACCGCGGGACAGAACCCACAGATACGCAGTATTTT. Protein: CATSDRGTEPTDTQYF.

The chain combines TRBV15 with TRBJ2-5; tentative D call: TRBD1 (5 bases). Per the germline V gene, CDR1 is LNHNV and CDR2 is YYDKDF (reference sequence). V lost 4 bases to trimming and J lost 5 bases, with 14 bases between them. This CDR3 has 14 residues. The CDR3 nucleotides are TGTGCCACCAGCACAAACCAGGGTTCTGAGACCCAGTACTTC. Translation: CATSTNQGSETQYF. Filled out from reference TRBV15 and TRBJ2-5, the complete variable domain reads DAMVIQNPRYQVTQFGKPVTLSCSQTLNHNVMYWYQQKSSQAPKLLFHYYDKDFNNEADTPDNFQSRRPNTSFCFLDIRSPGLGDTAMYLCATSTNQGSETQYFGPGTRLLVL.

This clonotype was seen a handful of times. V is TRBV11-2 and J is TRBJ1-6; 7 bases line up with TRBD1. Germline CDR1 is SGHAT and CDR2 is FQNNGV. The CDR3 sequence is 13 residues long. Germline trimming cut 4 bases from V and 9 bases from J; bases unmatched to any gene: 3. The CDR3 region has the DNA TGTGCCAGCAGCTCGGACAGGTCTTCACCCCTCCACTTT. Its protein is CASSSDRSSPLHF.

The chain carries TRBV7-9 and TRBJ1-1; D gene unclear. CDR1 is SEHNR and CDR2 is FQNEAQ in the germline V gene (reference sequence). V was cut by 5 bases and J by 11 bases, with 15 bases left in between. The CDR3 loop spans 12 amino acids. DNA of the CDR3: TGTGCCAGCAGCCCGCGGGTTGACTTGGCTTTCTTT. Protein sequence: CASSPRVDLAFF.

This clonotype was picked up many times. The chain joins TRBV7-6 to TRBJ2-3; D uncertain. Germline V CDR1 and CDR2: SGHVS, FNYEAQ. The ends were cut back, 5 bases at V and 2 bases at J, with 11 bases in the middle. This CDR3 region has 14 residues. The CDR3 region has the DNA TGTGCCAGCAGCCCGCCGGTCTACACAGATACGCAGTATTTT. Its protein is CASSPPVYTDTQYF.

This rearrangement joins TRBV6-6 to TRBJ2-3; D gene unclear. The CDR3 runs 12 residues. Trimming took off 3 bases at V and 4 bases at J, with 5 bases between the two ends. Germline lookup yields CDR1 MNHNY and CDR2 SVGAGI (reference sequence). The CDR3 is CASSYGPDTQYF. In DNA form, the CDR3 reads TGTGCCAGCAGTTATGGGCCAGATACGCAGTATTTT.

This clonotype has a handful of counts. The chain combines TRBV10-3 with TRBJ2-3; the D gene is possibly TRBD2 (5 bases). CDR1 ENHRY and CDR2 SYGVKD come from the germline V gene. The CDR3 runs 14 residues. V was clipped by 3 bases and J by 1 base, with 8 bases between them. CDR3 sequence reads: CAISEVRGTDTQYF. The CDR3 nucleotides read TGTGCCATCAGTGAAGTGAGGGGCACAGATACGCAGTATTTT.

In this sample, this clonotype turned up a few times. CDR3: CASSLGGPSSYEQYV. CDR3 nucleotides: TGTGCCAGCAGCTTGGGGGGGCCGAGCTCCTACGAGCAGTACGTC. The chain uses TRBV11-1 and TRBJ2-7, with D possibly TRBD2 on 7 matching bases. Germline V gene sequence: CDR1 SGHAT, CDR2 FQDESV (reference sequence). V was trimmed by 3 bases and J by 0 bases, leaving 12 bases between them. CDR3 length equals 15 residues.

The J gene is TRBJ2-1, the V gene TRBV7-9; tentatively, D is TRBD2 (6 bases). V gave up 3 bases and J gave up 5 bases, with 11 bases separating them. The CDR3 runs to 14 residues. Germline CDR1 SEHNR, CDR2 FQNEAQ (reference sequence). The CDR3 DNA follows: TGTGCCAGCAGCTTCGGGGGTCTAAACAATGAGCAGTTCTTC. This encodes CASSFGGLNNEQFF.

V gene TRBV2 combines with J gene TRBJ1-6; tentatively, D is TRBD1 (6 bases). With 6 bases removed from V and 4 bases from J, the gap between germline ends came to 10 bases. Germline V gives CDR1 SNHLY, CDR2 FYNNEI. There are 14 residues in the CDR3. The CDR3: CASRVTGYNSPLHF. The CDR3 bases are TGTGCCAGCAGGGTAACAGGGTATAATTCACCCCTCCACTTT.

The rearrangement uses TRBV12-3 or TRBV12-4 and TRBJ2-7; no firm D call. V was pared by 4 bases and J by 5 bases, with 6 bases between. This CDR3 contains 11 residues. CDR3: CASSWANEQYF. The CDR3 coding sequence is TGTGCCAGCAGTTGGGCGAACGAGCAGTACTTC.

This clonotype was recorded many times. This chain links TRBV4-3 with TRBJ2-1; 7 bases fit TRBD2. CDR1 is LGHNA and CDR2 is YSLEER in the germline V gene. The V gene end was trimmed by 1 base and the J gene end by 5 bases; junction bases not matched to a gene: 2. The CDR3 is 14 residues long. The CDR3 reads CASSQGRGNNEQFF. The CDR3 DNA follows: TGCGCCAGCAGCCAAGGGCGGGGGAACAATGAGCAGTTCTTC.

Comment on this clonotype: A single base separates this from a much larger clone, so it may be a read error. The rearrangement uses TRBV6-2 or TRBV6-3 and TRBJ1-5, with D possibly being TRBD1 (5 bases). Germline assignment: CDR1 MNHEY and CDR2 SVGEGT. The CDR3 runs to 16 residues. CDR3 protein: CTSSYSSREVYQPQHF. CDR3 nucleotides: TGTACCAGCAGTTACTCGAGCAGGGAGGTTTATCAGCCCCAGCATTTT.

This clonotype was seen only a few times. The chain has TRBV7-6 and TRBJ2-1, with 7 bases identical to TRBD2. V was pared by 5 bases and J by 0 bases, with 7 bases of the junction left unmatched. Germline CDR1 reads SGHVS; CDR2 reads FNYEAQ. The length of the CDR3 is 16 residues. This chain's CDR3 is CASSLSRGFSYNEQFF. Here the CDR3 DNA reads TGTGCCAGCAGCCTCTCGCGGGGGTTCTCCTACAATGAGCAGTTCTTC.

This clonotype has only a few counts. CDR3 protein: CSARLTGHTEAFF. The CDR3 DNA is TGCAGTGCTAGGTTGACAGGGCACACTGAAGCTTTCTTT. V usage is TRBV20-1 and J usage is TRBJ1-1; 7 bases line up with TRBD1. The length of the CDR3 is 13 residues. V dropped 3 bases and J dropped 3; count of bases not matched to a gene: 4. CDR1 is DFQATT and CDR2 is SNEGSKA in the germline V gene (reference sequence).

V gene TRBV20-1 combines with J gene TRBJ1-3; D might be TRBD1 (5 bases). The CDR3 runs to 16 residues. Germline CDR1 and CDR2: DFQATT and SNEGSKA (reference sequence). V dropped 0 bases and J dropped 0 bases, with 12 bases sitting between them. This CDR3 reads CSARDWDGASGNTIYF. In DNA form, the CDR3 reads TGCAGTGCTAGAGACTGGGACGGAGCCTCTGGAAACACCATATATTTT.

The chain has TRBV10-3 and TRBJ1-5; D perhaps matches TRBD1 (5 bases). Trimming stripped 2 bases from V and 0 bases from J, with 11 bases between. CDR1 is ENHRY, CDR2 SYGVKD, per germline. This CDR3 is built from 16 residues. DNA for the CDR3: TGTGCCATCAGTGAGAGTGGGGGAAATAGCAATCAGCCCCAGCATTTT. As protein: CAISESGGNSNQPQHF.

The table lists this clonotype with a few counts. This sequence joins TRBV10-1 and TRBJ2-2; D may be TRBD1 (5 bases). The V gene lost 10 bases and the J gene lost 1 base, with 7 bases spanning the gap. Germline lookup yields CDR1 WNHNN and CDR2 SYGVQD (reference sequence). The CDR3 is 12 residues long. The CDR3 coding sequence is TGCGCCACAGGGCGGAACACCGGGGAGCTGTTTTTT. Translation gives CATGRNTGELFF.

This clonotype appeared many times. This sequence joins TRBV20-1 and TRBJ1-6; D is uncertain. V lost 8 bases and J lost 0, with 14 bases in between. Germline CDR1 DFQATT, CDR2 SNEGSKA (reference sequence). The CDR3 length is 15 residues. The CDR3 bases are TGCAGTCCTGGGGAGGGTAGCTCCTATAATTCACCCCTCCACTTT. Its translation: CSPGEGSSYNSPLHF.

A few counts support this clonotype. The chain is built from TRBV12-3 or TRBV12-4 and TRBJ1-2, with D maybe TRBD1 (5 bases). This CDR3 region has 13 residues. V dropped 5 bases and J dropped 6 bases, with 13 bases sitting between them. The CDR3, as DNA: TGTGCCAGCAGTGAGGGGATCCGAAATGGCTACACCTTC. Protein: CASSEGIRNGYTF.

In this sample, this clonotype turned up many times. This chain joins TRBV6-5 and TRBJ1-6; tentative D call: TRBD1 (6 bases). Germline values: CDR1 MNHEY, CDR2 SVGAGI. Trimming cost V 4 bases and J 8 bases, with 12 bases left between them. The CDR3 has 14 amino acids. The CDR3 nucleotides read TGTGCCAGCAGTTCACAGGGTTTTGATTCACCCCTCCACTTT. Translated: CASSSQGFDSPLHF.

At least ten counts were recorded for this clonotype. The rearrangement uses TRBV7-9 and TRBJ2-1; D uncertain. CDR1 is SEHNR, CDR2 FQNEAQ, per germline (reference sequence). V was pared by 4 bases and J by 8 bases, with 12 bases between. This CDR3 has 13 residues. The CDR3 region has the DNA TGTGCCAGCAGCTCCTTATTTAGGGATGAGCAGTTCTTC. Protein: CASSSLFRDEQFF.

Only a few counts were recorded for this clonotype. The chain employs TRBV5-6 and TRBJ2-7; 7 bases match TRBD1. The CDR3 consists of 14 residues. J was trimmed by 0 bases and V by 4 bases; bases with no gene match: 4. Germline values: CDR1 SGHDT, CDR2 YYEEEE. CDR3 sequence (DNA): TGTGCCAGCAGCCTCCGGGACAGCTCCTACGAGCAGTACGTC. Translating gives CASSLRDSSYEQYV.